This TCR beta chain was profiled in a study of T cells in Graves' hyperthyroidism and ophthalmopathy. Researchers amplified the TCR beta CDR3 regions from RNA transcripts. With the HTBI primer set, the TCR CDR3 went through a first round of RT-PCR. MiXCR was run by TCRdb on the multiplex PCR reads, yielding one entry per CDR3 protein. The sample shows a few hundred thousand distinct CDR3 sequences, 15% to 18% of them seen only once. The CDR3 sequence is 14 residues long. After removal of 6 bases from V and 5 bases from J, the junction contained 9 bases not matched to a gene. CDR1 and CDR2 from the germline V gene are MDHEN and SYDVKM. The sample holds many counts of this clonotype.

V and J are TRBV28 and TRBJ2-7; 8 nucleotides match TRBD1. This clonotype originated in a woman in her 30s with Graves' hyperthyroidism. The material sequenced was blood. The CDR3 DNA reads as TGTGCCAGCAGAACTCAGGGGGCCATCCACGAGCAGTACTTC. It is translated as CASRTQGAIHEQYF.